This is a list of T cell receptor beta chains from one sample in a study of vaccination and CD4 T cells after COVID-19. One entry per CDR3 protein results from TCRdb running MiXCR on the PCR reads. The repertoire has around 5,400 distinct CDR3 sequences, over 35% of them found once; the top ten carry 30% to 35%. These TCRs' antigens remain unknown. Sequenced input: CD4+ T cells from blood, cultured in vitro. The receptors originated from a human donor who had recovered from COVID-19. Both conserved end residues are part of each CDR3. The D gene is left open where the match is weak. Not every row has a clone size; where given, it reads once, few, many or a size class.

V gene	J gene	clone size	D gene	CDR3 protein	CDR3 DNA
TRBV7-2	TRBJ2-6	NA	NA	CASSSGVGANVLTF	TGTGCCAGCAGCTCAGGGGTCGGGGCCAACGTCCTGACTTTC
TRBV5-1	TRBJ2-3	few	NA	CASGPGETSTDTQYF	TGCGCCAGCGGGCCGGGGGAAACTAGCACAGATACGCAGTATTTT
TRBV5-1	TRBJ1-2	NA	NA	CASSPEGGHYGYTF	TGCGCCAGCAGCCCGGAGGGGGGGCACTATGGCTACACCTTC
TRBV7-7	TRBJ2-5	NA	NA	CASSFAGGAGTLYF	NA
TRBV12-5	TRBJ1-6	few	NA	CASAKDSHNSPLHF	TGTGCTAGTGCCAAGGACAGCCATAATTCACCCCTCCACTTT
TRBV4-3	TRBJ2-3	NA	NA	CASSQLTGDTQYF	TGCGCCAGCAGCCAACTTACGGGAGATACGCAGTATTTT
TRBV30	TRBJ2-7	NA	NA	CAWSPQAGGRYF	TGTGCCTGGTCCCCCCAGGCAGGGGGGCGGTACTTC
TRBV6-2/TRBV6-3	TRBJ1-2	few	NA	CASSYSGPGGYGYTF	TGTGCCAGCAGTTACTCTGGGCCCGGGGGCTATGGCTACACCTTC
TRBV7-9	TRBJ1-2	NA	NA	CASTEGNTLRGYTF	TGTGCCAGCACGGAGGGTAACACCTTAAGGGGCTACACCTTC
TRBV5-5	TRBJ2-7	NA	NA	CASSLWAEGPYEQYF	TGTGCCAGCAGCTTGTGGGCTGAGGGGCCCTACGAGCAGTACTTC
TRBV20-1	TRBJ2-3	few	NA	CSARWAGTDTQYF	TGCAGTGCTAGATGGGCAGGTACAGATACGCAGTATTTT
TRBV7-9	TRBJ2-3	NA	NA	CASSRRDNTDTQYF	TGTGCCAGCAGCAGACGGGACAACACAGATACGCAGTATTTT
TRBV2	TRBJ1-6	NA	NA	CASSWNQGRNSPLHF	TGTGCCAGCAGCTGGAATCAGGGTCGAAATTCACCCCTCCACTTT
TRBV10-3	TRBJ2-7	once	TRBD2	CAIRGLAGSYEQYF	TGTGCCATCAGGGGACTAGCGGGGAGCTACGAGCAGTACTTC
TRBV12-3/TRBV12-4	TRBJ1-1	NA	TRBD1	CASSSNLGRGLSTEAFF	TGTGCCAGCAGCTCCAATCTCGGCAGGGGGTTAAGCACTGAAGCTTTCTTT
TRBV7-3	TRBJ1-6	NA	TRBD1	CASSLRGGDRNSPLHF	TGTGCCAGCAGCTTAAGAGGGGGCGATCGGAATTCACCCCTCCACTTT
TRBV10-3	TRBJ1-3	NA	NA	CAITGTVGNTIYF	TGTGCCATCACCGGGACGGTCGGGAACACCATATATTTT
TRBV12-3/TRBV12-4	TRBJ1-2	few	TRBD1	CASSLNRGKNGYTF	TGTGCCAGCAGTTTAAACAGGGGGAAGAACGGCTACACCTTC
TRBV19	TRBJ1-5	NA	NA	CASRKGQSGNQPQHF	TGTGCCAGTAGAAAGGGACAATCGGGCAATCAGCCCCAGCATTTT
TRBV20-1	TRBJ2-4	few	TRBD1	CSARVTGVDIQYF	TGCAGTGCTAGAGTCACAGGGGTGGACATTCAGTACTTC
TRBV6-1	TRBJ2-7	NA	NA	CASSMGGGLGYEQYF	TGTGCCAGCAGTATGGGAGGGGGGTTAGGGTACGAGCAGTACTTC
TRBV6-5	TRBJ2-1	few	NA	CASSYSIGASNEQFF	TGTGCCAGCAGTTACTCGATCGGGGCTAGCAATGAGCAGTTCTTC
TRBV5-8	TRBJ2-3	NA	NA	CASSLQWESTDTQYF	TGTGCCAGCAGCCTCCAGTGGGAAAGCACAGATACGCAGTATTTT
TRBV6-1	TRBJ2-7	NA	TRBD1	CASSLYLTRDRAYEQYF	TGTGCCAGCAGTCTCTACCTCACCCGGGACAGGGCCTACGAGCAGTACTTC
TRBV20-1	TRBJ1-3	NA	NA	CSARDLQGFGNTIYF	TGCAGTGCTAGAGACCTACAGGGATTTGGAAACACCATATATTTT
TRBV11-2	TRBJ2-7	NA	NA	CASSFRTSHSYEQYF	TGTGCCAGCAGCTTTAGGACCAGTCACTCCTACGAGCAGTACTTC
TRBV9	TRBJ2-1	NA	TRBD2	CASSVVAGGWNEQFF	TGTGCCAGCAGCGTAGTAGCGGGGGGGTGGAATGAGCAGTTCTTC
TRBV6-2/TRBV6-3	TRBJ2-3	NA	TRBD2	CASSYDLKGTSGTAADTQYF	TGTGCCAGCAGTTACGACCTAAAGGGGACTAGCGGGACTGCCGCAGATACGCAGTATTTT
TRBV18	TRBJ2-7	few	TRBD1	CASSPRQQGAVWANEQYF	TGTGCCAGCTCACCACGGCAGCAGGGGGCTGTTTGGGCCAACGAGCAGTACTTC
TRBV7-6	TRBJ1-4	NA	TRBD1	CASSPTGFRNEKLFF	TGTGCCAGCAGCCCGACAGGGTTCAGGAATGAAAAACTGTTTTTT
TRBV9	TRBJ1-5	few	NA	CASSVVGSRWRCNQPQHF	TGTGCCAGCAGCGTAGTGGGCTCCAGGTGGCGGTGCAATCAGCCCCAGCATTTT
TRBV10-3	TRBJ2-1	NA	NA	CATSWVGGGAYNEQFF	TGTGCCACGTCGTGGGTCGGGGGCGGCGCCTACAATGAGCAGTTCTTC
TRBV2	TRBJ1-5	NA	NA	CASSENRRDQPQHF	TGTGCCAGCAGTGAAAACCGACGGGATCAGCCCCAGCATTTT
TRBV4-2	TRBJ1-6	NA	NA	CASSQPGTSSPLHF	TGTGCCAGCAGCCAACCCGGGACAAGTTCACCCCTCCACTTT
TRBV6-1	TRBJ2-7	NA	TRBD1	CASSGTGYDSYEQYF	TGTGCCAGCAGTGGGACAGGGTATGATTCCTACGAGCAGTACTTC
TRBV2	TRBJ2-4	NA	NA	CASSGQGRNIQYF	TGTGCCAGCAGTGGGCAGGGGAGGAACATTCAGTACTTC
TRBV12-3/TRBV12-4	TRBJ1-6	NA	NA	CASSSNGGKDSPLHF	TGTGCCAGCAGTTCCAACGGGGGTAAGGATTCACCCCTCCACTTT
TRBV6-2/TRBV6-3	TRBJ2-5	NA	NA	CASSYSQETQYF	TGTGCCAGCAGTTACTCCCAAGAGACCCAGTACTTC
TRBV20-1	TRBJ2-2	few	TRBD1	CSARERLRQGHNTGELFF	TGCAGTGCTAGAGAGAGACTTAGACAGGGGCACAACACCGGGGAGCTGTTTTTT
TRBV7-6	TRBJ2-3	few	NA	CASVETGYTDTQYF	TGTGCCAGCGTGGAGACAGGCTACACAGATACGCAGTATTTT
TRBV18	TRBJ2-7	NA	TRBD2	CASSLGGSRAPYF	TGTGCCAGCTCACTGGGCGGGAGTAGGGCTCCCTACTTC